The T cell receptor beta chain under discussion was sequenced for a study of cytomegalovirus exposure and HLA in healthy donors. The J segment lost 2 bases and the V segment lost 4 bases, leaving 8 bases of the junction unmatched. CDR3 length equals 16 residues. Germline CDR1 and CDR2: SGDLS and YYNGEE. Only in-frame clones appear in the TCRdb table, and some are missing; sequencing was by immunoSEQ multiplex PCR. The table includes tens of thousands of clones, roughly 95% detected once. Sequencing was performed on PBMCs. The clonotype comes from a woman between 18 and 29 years old in good health and CMV-seropositive. This chain uses TRBV9 with TRBJ2-2; 7 nucleotides line up with TRBD1. The CDR3 here is CASSTTWTGNTGELFF. In DNA form, the CDR3 reads TGTGCCAGCAGCACCACCTGGACAGGAAACACCGGGGAGCTGTTTTTT. Together with reference TRBV9 and TRBJ2-2, the CDR3 gives the full variable domain: DSGVTQTPKHLITATGQRVTLRCSPRSGDLSVYWYQQSLDQGLQFLIQYYNGEERAKGNILERFSAQQFPDLHSELNLSSLELGDSALYFCASSTTWTGNTGELFFGEGSRLTVL.